The rows below give T cell receptor beta chains drawn from one sample of a study of blood T cell repertoires in COVID-19. Libraries were prepared by immunoSEQ multiplex PCR; TCRdb keeps only in-frame clonotypes and omits some of them. This sample yields about 160,000 clones, of which around 92% are seen a single time; about 5.3% belongs to the top ten. Specimen: peripheral blood. The source is a young man with COVID-19, enrolled during active disease. The CDR3 runs from the conserved cysteine through the conserved F or W. D genes are given only for firm matches. Rows give clone size only sometimes, using once, few, many, or a class for an expanded clone.

clone_size: .; d_call: TRBD2; v_call: TRBV7-6; j_call: TRBJ2-7; cdr3_nt: TGTGCCAGCATCCCCCAAGCGGGGCGGGAGCCCGTCGGCGAGCAGTACTTC; cdr3_aa: CASIPQAGREPVGEQYF
clone_size: .; d_call: .; v_call: TRBV7-8; j_call: TRBJ1-1; cdr3_nt: TGTGCCAGCAGCGTAGGGGCCAGGACAGAAGCTTTCTTT; cdr3_aa: CASSVGARTEAFF
clone_size: .; d_call: .; v_call: TRBV6-5; j_call: TRBJ1-5; cdr3_nt: TGTGCCGCAGCCTACAGGGGCAATCAGCCCCAGCATTTT; cdr3_aa: CAAAYRGNQPQHF
clone_size: once; d_call: TRBD2; v_call: TRBV6-2/TRBV6-3; j_call: TRBJ2-7; cdr3_nt: TGTGCCAGCAGCGCCCTTATCCGGGACTATGACTACGAGCAGTACTTC; cdr3_aa: CASSALIRDYDYEQYF
clone_size: .; d_call: .; v_call: TRBV2; j_call: TRBJ1-1; cdr3_nt: TGTGCCAGCAGTGAAGAGGGGGGGCAGCGGAACACTGAAGCTTTCTTT; cdr3_aa: CASSEEGGQRNTEAFF
clone_size: .; d_call: TRBD1; v_call: TRBV9; j_call: TRBJ2-3; cdr3_nt: TGTGCCAGCAGCGTAGTGGGACAGGGGGCAGATACGCAGTATTTT; cdr3_aa: CASSVVGQGADTQYF
clone_size: .; d_call: .; v_call: TRBV12-5; j_call: TRBJ2-3; cdr3_nt: TGTGCTAGTGGTTCCTCTTCCGGGACTAGCACAGATACGCAGTATTTT; cdr3_aa: CASGSSSGTSTDTQYF
clone_size: once; d_call: .; v_call: TRBV7-9; j_call: TRBJ1-3; cdr3_nt: TGTGCCAGCAGCCCTCAGGGCTCTGGAAACACCATATATTTT; cdr3_aa: CASSPQGSGNTIYF
clone_size: .; d_call: TRBD1; v_call: TRBV7-9; j_call: TRBJ1-5; cdr3_nt: TGTGCCAGCAGCTCCCAGGGGGGCGGCAATCAGCCCCAGCATTTT; cdr3_aa: CASSSQGGGNQPQHF
clone_size: .; d_call: TRBD1; v_call: TRBV7-2; j_call: TRBJ2-7; cdr3_nt: TGTGCCAGCAGCTTAGGGGACAGAATAAAGGAGCAGTACTTC; cdr3_aa: CASSLGDRIKEQYF
clone_size: once; d_call: TRBD1; v_call: TRBV25-1; j_call: TRBJ1-4; cdr3_nt: TGTGCCAGCAGCGACCCGGGACAGGGCGTGAATGAAAAACTGTTTTTT; cdr3_aa: CASSDPGQGVNEKLFF
clone_size: .; d_call: .; v_call: TRBV28; j_call: TRBJ1-4; cdr3_nt: TGTGCCAGCCTAAGGTCAGGTGAAAAACTGTTTTTT; cdr3_aa: CASLRSGEKLFF
clone_size: .; d_call: TRBD2; v_call: TRBV9; j_call: TRBJ2-1; cdr3_nt: TGTGCCAGCAGCGTTCCCATTAGCGGGAAATACAATGAGCAGTTCTTC; cdr3_aa: CASSVPISGKYNEQFF
clone_size: few; d_call: TRBD2; v_call: TRBV4-2; j_call: TRBJ2-7; cdr3_nt: TGTGCCAGCAGCCAAGGGACTAGCGGGAGCTCCTACGAGCAGTACTTC; cdr3_aa: CASSQGTSGSSYEQYF
clone_size: .; d_call: TRBD1; v_call: TRBV7-3; j_call: TRBJ1-1; cdr3_nt: TGTGCCAGCAGCTTAATGCAGGGGGCCGTGACTGAAGCTTTCTTT; cdr3_aa: CASSLMQGAVTEAFF
clone_size: .; d_call: TRBD1; v_call: TRBV6-5; j_call: TRBJ1-3; cdr3_nt: TGTGCCAGTAGGGAGACAGGGGTGAACACCATATATTTT; cdr3_aa: CASRETGVNTIYF
clone_size: .; d_call: TRBD2; v_call: TRBV5-1; j_call: TRBJ2-7; cdr3_nt: TGCGCCAGCAGCTTCTTTAGCGGGAGCAACGAGCAGTACTTC; cdr3_aa: CASSFFSGSNEQYF
clone_size: once; d_call: TRBD1; v_call: TRBV6-2/TRBV6-3; j_call: TRBJ2-1; cdr3_nt: TGTGCCAGCAGTTCCGGACAGGGGGCGAAACAGTTCTTC; cdr3_aa: CASSSGQGAKQFF
clone_size: .; d_call: TRBD1; v_call: TRBV30; j_call: TRBJ1-5; cdr3_nt: TGTGCCTGGAGGGCCCCGGGACAGATCTATCAGCCCCAGCATTTT; cdr3_aa: CAWRAPGQIYQPQHF
clone_size: few; d_call: .; v_call: TRBV4-2; j_call: TRBJ2-2; cdr3_nt: TGTGCCAGCAGCCAAGATCTTCAGCGGAAAGACGGGGAGCTGTTTTTT; cdr3_aa: CASSQDLQRKDGELFF
clone_size: .; d_call: TRBD1; v_call: TRBV4-2; j_call: TRBJ1-2; cdr3_nt: TGTGCCAGCAGCCCCTCCGGGACAGGGAGCTATGGCTACACCTTC; cdr3_aa: CASSPSGTGSYGYTF
clone_size: .; d_call: TRBD1; v_call: TRBV28; j_call: TRBJ1-2; cdr3_nt: TGTGCCAGCAGTTTACCTGGCGGCAGGGGGGACTATGGCTACACCTTC; cdr3_aa: CASSLPGGRGDYGYTF
clone_size: .; d_call: TRBD1; v_call: TRBV28; j_call: TRBJ1-2; cdr3_nt: TGTGCCAGCAGTTTCCCTCCAGGGACAGCTAACTATGGCTACACCTTC; cdr3_aa: CASSFPPGTANYGYTF
clone_size: once; d_call: .; v_call: TRBV9; j_call: TRBJ1-4; cdr3_nt: TGTGCCAGCAGCGTAGAAGGAGGGGCAACTAATGAAAAACTGTTTTTT; cdr3_aa: CASSVEGGATNEKLFF
clone_size: .; d_call: TRBD1; v_call: TRBV7-2; j_call: TRBJ2-3; cdr3_nt: TGTGCCAGCAGCTTAGCCGGGACAGGGAGCACAGATACGCAGTATTTT; cdr3_aa: CASSLAGTGSTDTQYF
clone_size: .; d_call: .; v_call: TRBV30; j_call: TRBJ2-7; cdr3_nt: TGTGCCTGGAGTGGGGCGTCGTCCTACGAGCAGTACTTC; cdr3_aa: CAWSGASSYEQYF